The TCR beta chain under discussion was sequenced for a study of shared clonotypes between healthy human individuals. Study outcomes and limitations: Only blood samples were collected, and tissue repertoires likely differ. The sharing of 5% to 6.5% of naive CD4 clonotypes was seen across a few donors.

The CDR3 is 15 amino acids. The V end lost 4 bases, the J end lost 5 bases, and 17 bases lay between the germline ends. Germline V gene sequence: CDR1 SGHTA, CDR2 FQGNSA. It was into CD45RA+ naive and CD45RA-negative memory subsets that the CD4+ cells were split. The method was immunoSEQ multiplex PCR; TCRdb's version includes in-frame clones alone and lacks a portion of them. The sample carries approximately 700,000 clones, roughly 73% recorded once. For this clone: As yet, its antigen is unknown.

The sequence derives from a woman in her 30s in good health. What was sequenced was memory CD4+ T cells sorted from blood. Subset specified: CD45RA-negative fraction. The chain uses TRBV7-2 and TRBJ2-5; unclear D gene. CDR3 sequence: CASSSPRLQWETQYF. The CDR3 nucleotides are TGTGCCAGCAGCTCCCCCCGATTACAATGGGAGACCCAGTACTTC.